This TCR beta chain is from a study of blood T cell repertoires in COVID-19. Study-level background: Both acute and convalescent COVID-19 samples were obtained from the United States, Italy and Spain. The analysed material was cDNA or gDNA that came from T cells, B-cell-depleted T cells, or PBMCs.

Per the study methods: Amplification with reference gene primers provided the estimates of nucleated cell counts. Some clones are missing from TCRdb's copy, which holds only in-frame ones; the method was immunoSEQ multiplex PCR. The V and J calls and clone size were taken over from that table, and D and trimming were inferred from the DNA. There are 300,000 or so clones in the sample; around 88% occur only once, and 5.5% to 7% lies in the top ten. The length of the CDR3 is 14 residues. Trimming took off 5 bases at V and 2 bases at J, with 10 bases between the two ends. Germline CDR1 reads SGHTA; CDR2 reads FQGNSA.

The sequence came from a woman aged 25-40 years who had recovered from COVID-19. This chain joins TRBV7-2 and TRBJ1-5; tentative D call: TRBD1 (5 bases). Sequenced input: peripheral blood. CDR3: CASSTDSGNQPQHF. In nucleotides, the CDR3 is TGTGCCAGCAGCACCGACAGTGGCAATCAGCCCCAGCATTTT.